Shown below are 8 T cell receptor beta chains from a single sample sequenced in a study of OX40 agonist ivuxolimab in advanced cancers. Only in-frame clones appear in the TCRdb table, and some are missing; sequencing was by immunoSEQ multiplex PCR. Of over 30,000 clones listed, around 90% were seen once; the top ten hold approximately 4%. This material consisted of CD4+ or CD8+ T cells sorted from blood, taken in a trial of the OX40 agonist ivuxolimab. Receptor source: an adult with an advanced solid tumor such as melanoma, head and neck, liver or kidney cancer.

This chain connects TRBV6-5 to TRBJ2-1, with D possibly matching TRBD2 (5 bases). There are 15 residues in the CDR3. CDR1 MNHEY and CDR2 SVGAGI come from the germline V gene. V was pared by 4 bases and J by 4 bases, with 14 bases between. The CDR3 DNA is TGTGCCAGCAGTTTCGGAGGACTTCATTACAATGAGCAGTTCTTC. It translates to CASSFGGLHYNEQFF.

As DNA, the CDR3 is TGTGCCAGCAGCTTGGGGACAGGGAGGTCCCGTAATGAAAAACTGTTTTTT. It specifies CASSLGTGRSRNEKLFF. This chain links TRBV7-9 with TRBJ1-4; 9 bases are shared with TRBD1. CDR3 length: 17 amino acids. From germline, CDR1 is SEHNR and CDR2 FQNEAQ (reference sequence). With V trimmed by 3 bases and J by 4 bases, 9 bases remained unmatched.

The chain employs TRBV2 and TRBJ2-2, with TRBD2 matching over 7 bases. V gave up 6 bases and J gave up 3 bases; unmatched junction bases: 4. This CDR3 has 14 residues. Germline CDR1 SNHLY, CDR2 FYNNEI. The CDR3 sequence: CASSNREDTGELFF. CDR3 nucleotides: TGTGCCAGCAGCAATCGGGAGGACACCGGGGAGCTGTTTTTT.

A single count supports this clone. V is TRBV6-6 and J is TRBJ2-7; D is uncertain. Germline V gene data show CDR1 as MNHNY and CDR2 as SVGAGI (reference sequence). The CDR3 sequence is 14 residues long. The germline V and J ends were trimmed by 4 bases and 7 bases, with 17 bases remaining between them. The CDR3 bases are TGTGCCAGCAGTTCGCCCCCCCTTGGGTGGGAGCAGTACTTC. The encoded protein is CASSSPPLGWEQYF.

This clone appeared a single time. This sequence joins TRBV4-3 and TRBJ1-6; the D is unclear. This CDR3 contains 14 residues. V was pared by 4 bases and J by 5 bases, with 9 bases between. Germline-derived CDR1 and CDR2 are LGHNA and YSLEER. The CDR3 loop reads CASSPRRNNSPLHF. CDR3 nucleotides: TGCGCCAGCAGCCCGCGACGGAATAATTCACCCCTCCACTTT.

The chain uses TRBV6-1 and TRBJ1-2, with D maybe TRBD1 (5 bases). From germline, CDR1 is MNHNS and CDR2 SASEGT. The CDR3 consists of 14 residues. The V gene lost 5 bases and the J gene lost 5 bases, with 15 bases spanning the gap. The CDR3 nucleotides are TGTGCCAGCAGTACTTTAACTAGGGGTTATGGCTACACCTTC. Its protein product is CASSTLTRGYGYTF.

The chain has TRBV29-1 and TRBJ2-1; D may be TRBD1 or TRBD2 (5 bases each). The V gene lost 6 bases and the J gene lost 0 bases, with 12 bases spanning the gap. The CDR3 runs 14 residues. CDR1 is SQVTM, CDR2 ANQGSEA, per germline. The DNA of the CDR3 is TGCAGCGTCGGTCCAGGGAGCTCCTACAATGAGCAGTTCTTC. Translation: CSVGPGSSYNEQFF.

The chain carries TRBV4-3 and TRBJ1-2, with D possibly matching TRBD1 (5 bases). V was pared by 4 bases and J by 6 bases, with 12 bases between. Germline V gives CDR1 LGHNA, CDR2 YSLEER. The CDR3 loop spans 13 amino acids. The CDR3 DNA follows: TGCGCCAGCAGCCCGGGGACCAGAGATGGCTACACCTTC. Encoded protein: CASSPGTRDGYTF.